These 3 T cell receptor beta chains originate from one sample sequenced in a study of shared clonotypes between healthy human individuals. Here immunoSEQ multiplex PCR was the method, and the copy in TCRdb shows in-frame clones only, minus some. The profile shows 100,000 to 130,000 clones, 68% of them singletons. Sample: memory CD8+ T cells sorted from blood. The subset denotes: CD45RO+ cells pooled with CCR7-negative TemRA cells. The receptors derive from a woman aged 25 to 39 in good health.

This clone has a single count. The rearrangement joins TRBV5-1 to TRBJ1-1; no reliable D call. V was trimmed by 4 bases and J by 2 bases, leaving 6 bases between them. The CDR3 runs 12 residues. CDR1 and CDR2 (germline): SGHRS, YFSETQ. The CDR3 here is CASSPFNTEAFF. The DNA of the CDR3 is TGCGCCAGCAGCCCATTTAACACTGAAGCTTTCTTT.

This clone was detected a few times. This chain uses TRBV9 with TRBJ2-3; no firm D call. CDR3 size: 14 residues. V was trimmed by 4 bases and J by 5 bases, leaving 14 bases between them. Germline-derived CDR1 and CDR2 are SGDLS and YYNGEE. CDR3 sequence reads: CASSISTDQDTQYF. CDR3 nucleotide sequence: TGTGCCAGCAGCATAAGCACGGACCAAGATACGCAGTATTTT.

This clone was seen once. The chain couples TRBV5-1 to TRBJ2-1; D is undetermined. V dropped 7 bases and J dropped 4 bases, with 6 bases sitting between them. The CDR3 is made up of 11 amino acids. Germline CDR1 reads SGHRS; CDR2 reads YFSETQ. CDR3 bases: TGCGCCAGCGGCAAGTACAATGAGCAGTTCTTC. This sequence encodes CASGKYNEQFF.